One and the same sample provided the 5 T cell receptor beta chains below, sequenced in a study of blood T cell repertoires in COVID-19. Some clones are missing from TCRdb's copy, which holds only in-frame ones; the method was immunoSEQ multiplex PCR. The data contain 60,000 to 90,000 clones, more than 60% of them singletons. Source material: peripheral blood. The receptors here all came from a man aged 55 to 69 with acute or convalescent COVID-19.

The V and J genes are TRBV19 and TRBJ1-6; TRBD1 agrees at 9 bases. J was trimmed by 10 bases and V by 3 bases; bases with no gene match: 7. The length of the CDR3 is 15 residues. Germline V gene sequence: CDR1 LNHDA, CDR2 SQIVND (reference sequence). The CDR3 sequence: CASSMGRTGVSPLHF. The CDR3 nucleotides read TGTGCCAGTAGTATGGGGAGGACAGGGGTCTCACCCCTCCACTTT.

The table lists this clone with a count of one. V and J are TRBV7-2 and TRBJ2-5, with 8 positions matching TRBD1. This CDR3 has 14 amino acids. V lost 1 base, J lost 7 bases, and 5 bases stayed unmatched. CDR1 and CDR2 from the germline V gene are SGHTA and FQGNSA. The CDR3 DNA reads TGTGCCAGCAGCTTAGGGACAGGGCCAGGGACCCAGTACTTC. It translates to CASSLGTGPGTQYF.

This sequence joins TRBV13 and TRBJ2-1; 8 nucleotides line up with TRBD2. Germline V gene sequence: CDR1 PRHDT, CDR2 FYEKMQ (reference sequence). The length of the CDR3 is 16 residues. Unmatched junction bases numbered 13, after V lost 5 bases and J lost 7 bases. The DNA for the CDR3 is TGTGCCAGCAGCGCTCCCCAGCGGGAGCGGGGTAATGAGCAGTTCTTC. Protein: CASSAPQRERGNEQFF. The full variable domain, rest sourced from reference TRBV13 and TRBJ2-1, is AAGVIQSPRHLIKEKRETATLKCYPIPRHDTVYWYQQGPGQDPQFLISFYEKMQSDKGSIPDRFSAQQFSDYHSELNMSSLELGDSALYFCASSAPQRERGNEQFFGPGTRLTVL.

The rearrangement links TRBV28 to TRBJ2-1, with D unclear. Trimming left V 3 bases short and J 8 bases short, with 8 bases between. The CDR3 covers 12 residues. Germline V CDR1 and CDR2: MDHEN, SYDVKM. Here the CDR3 DNA reads TGTGCCAGCAGTTTGCCCGGAGATGAGCAGTTCTTC. It encodes CASSLPGDEQFF.

Only a few counts were recorded for this clone. The rearrangement links TRBV5-6 to TRBJ1-1; 8 bases fit TRBD1. The CDR3 extends over 14 amino acids. Germline CDR1 and CDR2: SGHDT and YYEEEE. The V and J ends lost 4 bases and 4 bases, in that order; junction bases with no gene match: 6. The chain's CDR3 is CASSRTTGATEAFF. The CDR3 DNA reads TGTGCCAGCAGCCGAACGACAGGGGCCACTGAAGCTTTCTTT.